This T cell receptor (beta chain) was captured by sequencing in a study of response to subunit inactivated influenza vaccine. General study results and limits: Each seasonal flu vaccination may recruit only limited new T cells, authors suggested.

Concerning this clonotype itself: Its antigen is unknown.

Via MiXCR, TCRdb re-called the RT-PCR reads, giving one row per CDR3 protein. The profile covers approximately 680,000 distinct CDR3 sequences, with 15% to 18% appearing a single time and around 10% taken by the ten largest. The receptor was isolated from a man aged 45-60 years who received an inactivated influenza vaccine. Material: PBMCs from blood, obtained roughly 13 days after vaccination.

CDR3: CASSSFDAHNEQFF. Written as DNA, the CDR3 is TGTGCCAGCTCCTCTTTCGATGCACACAATGAGCAGTTCTTC. This chain connects TRBV18 to TRBJ2-1; D gene unclear. Deletions cut 6 bases from V and 5 bases from J, with 14 bases between. This CDR3 is built from 14 residues. CDR1 is KGHSH and CDR2 is LQKENI in the germline V gene.